Following are 4 T cell receptor beta chains from one sample sequenced in a study of OX40 agonist ivuxolimab in advanced cancers. Only in-frame clones appear in the TCRdb table, and some are missing; sequencing was by immunoSEQ multiplex PCR. This table holds 77,000 or so clones, about 90% found once. Sequencing used CD4+ or CD8+ T cells sorted from blood, obtained in a trial of the OX40 agonist ivuxolimab. Every receptor here comes from an adult with an advanced solid tumor such as melanoma, head and neck, liver or kidney cancer.

This chain joins TRBV28 and TRBJ1-5, with D possibly being TRBD1 (6 bases). CDR3 length equals 16 residues. V lost 1 base to trimming and J lost 4 bases, with 14 bases between them. CDR1 and CDR2 from the germline V gene are MDHEN and SYDVKM. The CDR3 coding sequence is TGTGCCAGCAGTTTATTAGGGGACAAAAAAAATCAGCCCCAGCATTTT. It translates to CASSLLGDKKNQPQHF.

The chain has TRBV28 and TRBJ1-6; the D gene is possibly TRBD1 (6 bases). Germline V gives CDR1 MDHEN, CDR2 SYDVKM. The CDR3 totals 15 residues. The V and J ends lost 2 bases and 9 bases respectively, with 14 bases between them. The CDR3 sequence: CASSLARGWSSPLHF. Written as DNA, the CDR3 is TGTGCCAGCAGTTTAGCGAGGGGGTGGAGTTCACCCCTCCACTTT.

The rearrangement links TRBV6-5 to TRBJ2-2; D unresolved. Germline CDR1 reads MNHEY; CDR2 reads SVGAGI. The CDR3 sequence is 12 residues long. The V end was cut by 6 bases, the J end by 4 bases, with 6 bases between. CDR3 protein: CASSRSTGELFF. In nucleotides, the CDR3 is TGTGCCAGCAGCCGCAGCACCGGGGAGCTGTTTTTT.

The chain joins TRBV5-1 to TRBJ2-2; 7 positions match TRBD1. The CDR3 length is 14 residues. CDR1 SGHRS and CDR2 YFSETQ come from the germline V gene. Trimming removed 2 bases from V and 6 bases from J; junction bases left unmatched: 4. CDR3 nucleotide sequence: TGCGCCAGCAGCTTACAGGGGTTGGCCGGGGAGCTGTTTTTT. Translated: CASSLQGLAGELFF. Full variable domain (remainder filled in from reference TRBV5-1 and TRBJ2-2): KAGVTQTPRYLIKTRGQQVTLSCSPISGHRSVSWYQQTPGQGLQFLFEYFSETQRNKGNFPGRFSGRQFSNSRSEMNVSTLELGDSALYLCASSLQGLAGELFFGEGSRLTVL.